The 18 T cell receptor beta chains below all came from one sample that was sequenced in a study of cytomegalovirus exposure and HLA in healthy donors. It was with 60 Vbeta and 13 Jbeta primers that the PCR ran. TCRdb's table, derived via immunoSEQ multiplex PCR, lists solely in-frame clones and lacks some. The table has around 200,000 clones, around 79% seen once; the top ten hold 0.22%. Specimen: PBMCs. Receptors were obtained from a girl aged 2 to 10 in good health and CMV-seronegative.

CDR3 sequence reads: CASAGASGSYEQYF. The CDR3 nucleotides are TGCGCCAGCGCTGGGGCTAGCGGGAGTTACGAGCAGTACTTC. The rearrangement joins TRBV5-1 to TRBJ2-7; 10 bases line up with TRBD2. The CDR3 sequence is 14 residues long. V shed 7 bases, J shed 4 bases, and the junction held 8 bases outside the gene matches. CDR1 is SGHRS and CDR2 is YFSETQ in the germline V gene.

The chain couples TRBV18 to TRBJ1-2, with D perhaps matching TRBD1 (6 bases). There are 15 residues in the CDR3. Trimming took 2 bases from V and 2 from J, leaving 12 bases between them. Per the germline V gene, CDR1 is KGHSH and CDR2 is LQKENI. CDR3 residues: CASSPTQGANYGYTF. CDR3 in DNA: TGTGCCAGCTCACCAACACAGGGAGCCAACTATGGCTACACCTTC.

V is TRBV27 and J is TRBJ2-3; no reliable D call. The germline gives CDR1 MNHEY, CDR2 SMNVEV (reference sequence). V was shortened by 4 bases and J by 0 bases, with 14 bases between the two germline ends. The CDR3 has 16 residues. The CDR3 reads CASSSSITSSTDTQYF. CDR3 nucleotide sequence: TGTGCCAGCAGTTCTTCAATAACATCGAGCACAGATACGCAGTATTTT.

This chain connects TRBV18 to TRBJ1-2; no firm D call. Germline V gene sequence: CDR1 KGHSH, CDR2 LQKENI. The CDR3 is 13 residues long. Trimming stripped 3 bases from V and 8 bases from J, with 13 bases between. The DNA of the CDR3 is TGTGCCAGCTCACCCCGAGAGCTTCTGGGCTACACCTTC. Amino acid sequence: CASSPRELLGYTF.

V and J are TRBV6-1 and TRBJ1-5; the D is unclear. Germline V gene sequence: CDR1 MNHNS, CDR2 SASEGT. The ends were cut back, 2 bases at V and 7 bases at J, with 12 bases in the middle. The CDR3 is 14 residues long. The CDR3 loop reads CASSERSGGQPQHF. For the CDR3, the DNA is TGTGCCAGCAGTGAAAGATCAGGAGGGCAGCCCCAGCATTTT.

The DNA for the CDR3 is TGTGCCAGCAGTGAAGCCTCGGAGGGGTTCTACGAGCAGTACTTC. This gives the protein CASSEASEGFYEQYF. This rearrangement joins TRBV6-1 to TRBJ2-7; possible D gene TRBD2, 6 bases. Germline values: CDR1 MNHNS, CDR2 SASEGT. The CDR3 is 15 residues long. The ends were cut back, 0 bases at V and 3 bases at J, with 12 bases in the middle.

The V and J genes are TRBV4-1 and TRBJ1-1; tentatively, D is TRBD1 (5 bases). The germline V gene encodes CDR1 MGHRA and CDR2 YSYEKL. The V gene lost 8 bases and the J gene lost 5 bases, with 18 bases spanning the gap. This CDR3 region has 14 residues. CDR3 in DNA: TGCGCCAGCTCGCCGTCTGGGGGGGGGACTGAAGCTTTCTTT. This gives the protein CASSPSGGGTEAFF.

This clone has a single count. This chain's CDR3 is CASSPIQDSEQYF. The CDR3 region has the DNA TGTGCCAGCAGCCCCATACAGGATTCCGAGCAGTACTTC. The chain recombines TRBV2 with TRBJ2-7; tentatively, D is TRBD1 (5 bases). The CDR3 sequence is 13 residues long. Germline V gives CDR1 SNHLY, CDR2 FYNNEI. Trimming took off 6 bases at V and 6 bases at J, with 15 bases between the two ends.

V is TRBV6-5 and J is TRBJ1-5; D call uncertain. V was clipped by 4 bases and J by 5 bases, with 9 bases between them. The germline V gene encodes CDR1 MNHEY and CDR2 SVGAGI. The CDR3 spans 13 residues. CDR3 sequence reads: CASSSNEDQPQHF. The CDR3 bases are TGTGCCAGCAGTTCGAATGAGGATCAGCCCCAGCATTTT.

This clone was counted between two and nine times. The chain carries TRBV5-1 and TRBJ1-3; D unresolved. V lost 0 bases and J lost 0, with 4 bases in between. CDR1 is SGHRS and CDR2 is YFSETQ in the germline V gene. CDR3 length: 14 residues. This CDR3 is CASSLVSSGNTIYF. As DNA, the CDR3 is TGCGCCAGCAGCTTGGTGAGCTCTGGAAACACCATATATTTT.

This clone showed up just once. Written as DNA, the CDR3 is TGTGCCAGCATCAGGGGACTAACCTACGAGCAGTACTTC. Protein product: CASIRGLTYEQYF. This sequence joins TRBV2 and TRBJ2-7, with a weak D call TRBD2 (7 bases). CDR3 length equals 13 residues. The ends were cut back, 7 bases at V and 2 bases at J, with 12 bases in the middle. The germline V gene has CDR1 SNHLY and CDR2 FYNNEI.

The CDR3 sequence is CASSLGGGGQPQHF. For the CDR3, the DNA is TGTGCCAGCAGCTTAGGAGGGGGGGGTCAGCCCCAGCATTTT. The V and J genes are TRBV13 and TRBJ1-5; possibly TRBD1 for D (6 bases). This CDR3 is 14 amino acids long. V lost 0 bases and J 6 bases, leaving 9 bases between the germline ends. Germline CDR1 and CDR2: PRHDT and FYEKMQ (reference sequence).

The chain employs TRBV5-1 and TRBJ2-5, with 7 bases aligning to TRBD2. Germline V CDR1 and CDR2: SGHRS, YFSETQ. This CDR3 is built from 13 residues. Losses at the gene ends were 3 bases for V and 3 bases for J; bases not matched to a gene: 2. CDR3 amino acids: CASSSLAEETQYF. DNA of the CDR3: TGCGCCAGCAGCTCCCTAGCGGAAGAGACCCAGTACTTC.

Written as DNA, the CDR3 is TGTGCCAGTAGATACCAGGGCAATTCACCCCTCCACTTT. Translating it yields CASRYQGNSPLHF. The chain links TRBV19 to TRBJ1-6, with a tentative D call TRBD1 (5 bases). CDR3 length: 13 amino acids. The V end was cut by 6 bases, the J end by 7 bases, with 10 bases between. Germline CDR1 LNHDA, CDR2 SQIVND (reference sequence).

This clone was counted once. The chain recombines TRBV7-9 with TRBJ2-1; 8 bases are a match to TRBD2. The CDR3 totals 17 residues. The J segment lost 3 bases and the V segment lost 4 bases, leaving 11 bases of the junction unmatched. CDR1 is SEHNR and CDR2 is FQNEAQ in the germline V gene (reference sequence). CDR3 loop: CASSSLFETSDYNEQFF. The CDR3 bases are TGTGCCAGCAGCTCTCTCTTTGAGACTAGCGACTACAATGAGCAGTTCTTC. The variable domain in full, completed from reference TRBV7-9 and TRBJ2-1, reads DTGVSQNPRHKITKRGQNVTFRCDPISEHNRLYWYRQTLGQGPEFLTYFQNEAQLEKSRLLSDRFSAERPKGSFSTLEIQRTEQGDSAMYLCASSSLFETSDYNEQFFGPGTRLTVL.

This rearrangement joins TRBV30 to TRBJ2-7; D is unclear. The closer fit of TRBJ2-5 to the DNA end suggests the J call may be wrong. The CDR3 runs 11 residues. CDR1 is GTSNPN, CDR2 SVGIG, per germline (reference sequence). The CDR3 DNA follows: TGTGCCTGGAGTGTACGACAGACCCAGTACTTC. Residues: CAWSVRQTQYF.

J is TRBJ1-2 and V is TRBV27; D is ambiguous. In germline, CDR1 is MNHEY, CDR2 SMNVEV (reference sequence). The ends were cut back, 5 bases at V and 4 bases at J, with 14 bases in the middle. The CDR3 totals 14 residues. The CDR3 region has the DNA TGTGCCAGCAGTGCCGGGTGGAAAACCTATGGCTACACCTTC. It codes for CASSAGWKTYGYTF.

The chain couples TRBV21-1 to TRBJ2-7; no DNA check was done on the table's D call, TRBD2. TRBV21-1 is a recognized pseudogene. This CDR3 comprises 15 residues. CDR3 sequence: CASFKEGLLVYEQYF. The CDR3 DNA reads TGTGCCAGCTTTAAGGAAGGACTCCTCGTCTACGAGCAGTACTTC.